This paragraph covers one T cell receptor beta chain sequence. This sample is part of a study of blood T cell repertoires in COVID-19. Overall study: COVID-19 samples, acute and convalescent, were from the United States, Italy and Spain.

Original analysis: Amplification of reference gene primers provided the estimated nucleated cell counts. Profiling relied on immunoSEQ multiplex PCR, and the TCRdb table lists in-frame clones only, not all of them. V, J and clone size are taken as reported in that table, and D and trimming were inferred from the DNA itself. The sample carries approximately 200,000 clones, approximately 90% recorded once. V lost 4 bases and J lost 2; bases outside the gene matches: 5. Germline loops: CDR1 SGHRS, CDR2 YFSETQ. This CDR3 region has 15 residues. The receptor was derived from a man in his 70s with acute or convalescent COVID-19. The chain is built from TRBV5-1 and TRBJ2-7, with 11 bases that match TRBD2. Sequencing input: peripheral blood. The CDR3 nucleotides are TGCGCCAGCAGCCCAGGGACTAGCGGAACCTACGAGCAGTACTTC. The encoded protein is CASSPGTSGTYEQYF.